This T cell receptor beta chain was observed in a study of blood T cell repertoires in COVID-19. Study-wide background: Sources were T cells, B-cell-depleted T cells, or PBMCs; the material itself was cDNA or gDNA.

The length of the CDR3 is 13 residues. CDR1 and CDR2 from the germline V gene are SGHTA and FQGTGA. After removal of 4 bases from V and 7 bases from J, the junction contained 2 bases not matched to a gene. Original processing methods: Amplifying reference gene primers gave estimates of nucleated cell counts. Clones were sequenced by immunoSEQ multiplex PCR, and TCRdb holds only the in-frame ones, with some missing. V, J and clone size reflect that table, while D and trimming were determined from the DNA. The sample yields about 190,000 clones, 75% to 90% seen once. Sequenced sample: peripheral blood. The source is a young man with acute or convalescent COVID-19. The rearrangement links TRBV7-3 to TRBJ2-1; TRBD1 matches 9 bases. The CDR3 region has the DNA TGTGCCAGCAGCTCGGGACAGGGTAATGAGCAGTTCTTC. Translating it yields CASSSGQGNEQFF. Full variable domain (outside the CDR3, taken from reference TRBV7-3 and TRBJ2-1): GAGVSQTPSNKVTEKGKYVELRCDPISGHTALYWYRQSLGQGPEFLIYFQGTGAADDSGLPNDRFFAVRPEGSVSTLKIQRTERGDSAVYLCASSSGQGNEQFFGPGTRLTVL.